The clone carrying this T cell receptor beta chain was observed a handful of times. Its antigen is as yet unknown. Libraries of TCR beta came from iRepertoire HTBI primers plus Arm-PCR of CDR3 regions. Per the original methods: Throughout the samples, researchers identified 55 to 65 TRBV and 12 to 15 TRBJ segments. TCRdb reprocessed the multiplex PCR reads via MiXCR and lists one record per CDR3 protein. In this record, the V and J calls reflect TCRdb's handling and not the investigators' own analysis. The sample lists some 440,000 distinct CDR3 sequences, roughly 20% occurring once. The data stem from a study of regulatory T cells in long-lasting Graves disease. Points from the study as a whole: Clonotypes that were public and shared totalled approximately 2,800 in persistent patients versus 900 to 1,000 in new patients. Peripheral blood, not thyroid tissue, was the sole material studied.

As for time point: persistent/refractory GD, antithyroid drugs over 5 years with positive TRAb. From RNA extracted from PBMCs, the TCR library was made. Blood from the periphery, around 9.3 milliliters in all, was drawn into EDTA tubes. This CDR3 region has 15 residues. CDR1 is SGHKS and CDR2 is YYEKEE in the germline V gene (reference sequence). The V segment lost 4 bases and the J segment 0 bases; nucleotides outside the gene matches: 5. The sample consisted of peripheral blood mononuclear cells (PBMCs), taken when the disease was refractory, from a patient treated with antithyroid drugs. This clonotype was obtained from a female donor with Graves disease. This chain joins TRBV5-5 and TRBJ2-7; the match to TRBD1 covers 9 bases. CDR3: CASSISGQGSYEQYF. As DNA, the CDR3 is TGTGCCAGCAGCATTTCGGGACAGGGCTCCTACGAGCAGTACTTC.